This record looks at one TCR beta chain sequence and its context. This clonotype was observed a handful of times. It lacks a known antigen. No qualities accompany the bases; no much larger clone lies one base away. This record belongs to a study of T cells after yellow fever vaccination (dated by TCRdb to the late 2010s). The study in broad terms: Libraries from fractions with low cell numbers were prepared with the SMART-Seq v4 Ultra Low Input RNA kit. To track T-cell clones before and after primary and booster YFV17D yellow fever vaccination, bulk TCR alpha and beta repertoires were sequenced longitudinally. Two healthy male donors, one aged 18 to 30 and one aged 30 to 39 years, were included in the cohort. Bulk PBMC replicates and cell subsets were isolated from blood drawn at multiple timepoints before and after both primary and secondary immunization.

The CDR1 and CDR2 encoded by the germline V gene (reference sequence) are SEHNR and FQNEAQ. V sheds 1 base and J sheds 1 base, leaving 7 bases between their ends. Measured from the cysteine to the phenylalanine, the CDR3 is 14 residues long. Of the read, only the CDR3 DNA is kept; its 42 bases are in frame from base 1. Results and caveats for the whole study, not just this receptor: Compared with the primary T-cell response, the secondary T-cell response was faster but weaker, reaching its peak on day 5 rather than on day 15. A small fraction of clonotypes appeared in both the CD4 and CD8 compartments, likely as a result of convergent recombination. Because the study included only a couple of donors, the extent to which the findings can be generalized is limited. Computational filtering was required because FACS-sorted repertoires could contain abundant contaminating clonotypes from the bulk population. Most clones expanded after primary vaccination (around 96% of CD4 and 70% to 90% of CD8) were re-detected after the booster, suggesting that broad memory maintenance occurred.

TCRdb shows the sequencer as Illumina NovaSeq 6000. TCR cDNA was made using 5'RACE template switching, a step that added a universal primer site and unique molecular identifiers. Priming for cDNA synthesis came from both the TCR alpha and TCR beta constant segments. Two PCR steps were used to amplify libraries, with sample barcodes and sequencing adapters being added in the second step. Libraries were sequenced on Illumina HiSeq 2500 (2x100 bp) or NovaSeq (2x150 bp). Processing in the source paper ran as follows. Reads were demultiplexed and collapsed into UMI consensus sequences with MIGEC, and V(D)J alignment was performed with MiXCR. Clonotypes responding to the vaccine were identified with edgeR on replicate PBMC samples, with the criteria of FDR below 0.01 and a log2 fold change above 5 up to day 15. Each bulk clonotype was labeled CD4 or CD8 based on which sequenced repertoire, CD4 or CD8, contained the clonotype at higher abundance. The raw public reads went through TCRdb reprocessing: fastp at Q25, MiXCR clone calling, in-frame beta chains kept. Each CDR3 protein gets just one entry, which takes the most common genes and DNA from the rows behind it. It is TCRdb's table, rather than the study itself, that gives the V and J calls and clone size. Within this sample are hundreds of thousands of distinct CDR3 sequences, with approximately 3.9% of them counted one time only. The ten largest make up less than 25% of the sample.

In light of the paper, this sample's treatment or condition label describes: live attenuated yellow fever vaccine strain. At each blood-draw timepoint, two biological replicates of bulk PBMCs were collected. A standard Ficoll-Paque protocol was used to isolate PBMCs from peripheral blood. TriZol was used to extract RNA from bulk PBMCs, from CD4 and CD8 fractions, and from dextramer-positive and dextramer-negative fractions. The sample consisted of PBMCs, taken on the day of the yellow fever booster vaccination. This chain is built from TRBV7-9 and TRBJ1-1; the D gene remains uncertain. The TCR sequence derives from a man aged 18 to 30 who received the YFV17D yellow fever vaccine. In nucleotide form, the sequence is TGTGCCAGCAGCTTAGGTTCGACGAACACTGAAGCTTTCTTT. Translated, it reads CASSLGSTNTEAFF.